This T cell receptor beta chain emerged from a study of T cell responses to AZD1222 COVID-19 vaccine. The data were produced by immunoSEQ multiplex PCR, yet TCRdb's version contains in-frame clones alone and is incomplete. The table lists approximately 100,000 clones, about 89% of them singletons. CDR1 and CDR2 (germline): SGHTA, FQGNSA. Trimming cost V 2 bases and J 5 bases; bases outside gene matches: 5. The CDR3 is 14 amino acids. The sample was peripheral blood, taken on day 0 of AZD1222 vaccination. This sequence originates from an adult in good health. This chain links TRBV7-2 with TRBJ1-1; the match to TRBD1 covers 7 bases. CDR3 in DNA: TGTGCCAGCAGCTTACGGAGGGGGCCAACTGAAGCTTTCTTT. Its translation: CASSLRRGPTEAFF.